The TCR beta chain under discussion was sequenced for a study of T cell repertoires in cytomegalovirus infection. Study-wide background: Recently described HLA-C-restricted plus well-studied HLA-B-restricted CMV epitopes were used. TCR beta signatures that were public indicated CMV infection and matching HLA type.

V was shortened by 7 bases and J by 6 bases, with 24 bases between the two germline ends. Looked up from germline, CDR1 is SGHVS and CDR2 is FNYEAQ. This CDR3 comprises 16 residues. This clonotype was detected ten times or more. The antigen remains unidentified. TCRdb re-derived calls from the reads in MiXCR, one entry per CDR3 protein. Among about 920,000 distinct CDR3 sequences, approximately 31% were seen once, and the ten largest hold around 15%. Study results and limitations: Public TCR beta family frequency separated CMV-and-HLA carriers, including in an independent cohort.

The chain combines TRBV7-6 with TRBJ1-1; D possibly corresponds to TRBD1 (5 bases). The TCR originated in a human donor in good health (CMV status not recorded). Some clones in this sample may be carry-over from other donors' samples. The input for sequencing was cultured CD8+ T cells from PBMCs, taken from culture after CMV antigen stimulation. DNA of the CDR3: TGTGCCAGCACAGTAAGGGGCGCATCAGTCGGCGCTGAAGCTTTCTTT. It encodes CASTVRGASVGAEAFF.